These T cell receptor beta chains were read from a single sample in a study of shared clonotypes between healthy human individuals. Sequencing used immunoSEQ multiplex PCR; TCRdb keeps in-frame clones, though not all of them. The profile shows about 2.1 million clones, 85% to 95% of them singletons. The source material was naive CD8+ T cells from PBMCs. Receptors originate from a man younger than 35 in good health. Some clones in this sample may be carry-over from other donors' samples. Each CDR3 is given with its conserved first and last residue. D genes are given only for firm matches. Rows give clone size only sometimes, using once, few, many, or a class for an expanded clone.

TRBV2	.	once	TRBJ2-3	CASTEGLRGDTQYF	TGTGCCAGCACCGAAGGTTTGAGGGGGGATACGCAGTATTTT
TRBV28	.	.	TRBJ2-3	CASSLVAWETDTQYF	TGTGCCAGCAGTTTAGTAGCGTGGGAAACAGATACGCAGTATTTT
TRBV7-2	.	.	TRBJ2-7	CASSPDGTSYEQYF	TGTGCCAGCAGCCCGGACGGGACATCCTACGAGCAGTACTTC
TRBV5-1	TRBD2	.	TRBJ2-1	CASSSIPGLAEGEQFF	TGCGCCAGCAGCTCAATTCCGGGACTAGCTGAGGGTGAGCAGTTCTTC
TRBV30	.	.	TRBJ1-5	CAWSVRQPNQPQHF	TGTGCCTGGAGTGTACGACAGCCGAATCAGCCCCAGCATTTT
TRBV27	.	once	TRBJ2-1	CASSYPEQFF	TGTGCCAGCAGTTACCCTGAGCAGTTCTTC
TRBV27	.	.	TRBJ2-1	CASSLYSAGQDNEQFF	TGTGCCAGCAGTTTATACTCAGCGGGACAGGACAATGAGCAGTTCTTC
TRBV28	TRBD2	.	TRBJ2-7	CASSPSGGEQYF	TGTGCCAGCAGCCCCTCCGGGGGGGAGCAGTACTTC
TRBV6-1	TRBD1	.	TRBJ2-7	CASSDPRDSSYEQYF	TGTGCCAGCAGTGATCCCCGGGACAGTTCCTACGAGCAGTACTTC
TRBV5-1	TRBD2	once	TRBJ2-1	CASSLRTSGAYNEQFF	TGCGCCAGCAGCCTAAGGACTAGCGGTGCCTACAATGAGCAGTTCTTC
TRBV27	TRBD1	.	TRBJ1-5	CASSVTGKGRNQPQHF	TGTGCCAGCAGTGTGACAGGGAAGGGTCGCAATCAGCCCCAGCATTTT
TRBV19	.	.	TRBJ2-5	CASSIADLGEETQYF	TGTGCCAGTAGTATAGCGGATCTGGGGGAAGAGACCCAGTACTTC
TRBV15	.	.	TRBJ2-1	CATSSRDHPIEQFF	TGTGCCACCAGCAGCCGGGACCACCCCATTGAGCAGTTCTTC
TRBV6-1	.	.	TRBJ2-7	CASSETRLITYEQYF	TGTGCCAGCAGTGAAACACGTCTAATAACGTACGAGCAGTACTTC
TRBV28	TRBD2	.	TRBJ2-7	CASSVLADHYEQYF	TGTGCCAGCAGTGTACTAGCGGACCATTACGAGCAGTACTTC
TRBV4-1	.	.	TRBJ2-7	CASSQEGHFTYEQYF	TGCGCCAGCAGCCAAGAGGGACACTTCACCTACGAGCAGTACTTC
TRBV23-1	TRBD1	.	TRBJ2-3	CASSQFQERMPDREQYF	TGCGCCAGCAGTCAATTTCAGGAGCGGATGCCCGACAGGGAGCAGTATTTT
TRBV28	.	.	TRBJ2-5	CASSPPSSRYQETQYF	TGTGCCAGCAGTCCCCCTAGCAGCCGTTACCAAGAGACCCAGTACTTC
TRBV6-5	.	.	TRBJ2-4	CASSRTSIAKNIQYF	TGTGCCAGCAGCCGGACATCGATAGCCAAAAACATTCAGTACTTC
TRBV28	.	.	TRBJ1-1	CASSLSSGTEAFF	TGTGCCAGCAGCCTGAGTTCGGGCACTGAAGCTTTCTTT
TRBV15	TRBD1	once	TRBJ1-1	CATSSSGGTEAFF	TGTGCCACCAGCAGCTCAGGGGGCACTGAAGCTTTCTTT
TRBV19	.	few	TRBJ2-7	CASSIAYGSPYEQYF	TGTGCCAGTAGTATAGCGTACGGGAGTCCCTACGAGCAGTACTTC
TRBV4-1	.	once	TRBJ1-1	CASSHRLTANTEAFF	TGCGCCAGCAGCCATAGGTTAACGGCGAACACTGAAGCTTTCTTT
TRBV5-5	TRBD1	.	TRBJ1-1	CASSAGQPMNTEAFF	TGTGCCAGCAGCGCGGGACAGCCGATGAACACTGAAGCTTTCTTT
TRBV29-1	TRBD1	once	TRBJ2-1	CSARTGLYNEQFF	TGCAGCGCCCGGACAGGGTTATACAATGAGCAGTTCTTC
TRBV27	TRBD2	.	TRBJ2-5	CASSPGTSGRMSQYF	TGTGCCAGCAGTCCGGGGACTAGCGGGAGGATGTCCCAGTACTTC
TRBV25-1	TRBD2	.	TRBJ2-7	CASSELAGDYEQYF	TGTGCCAGCAGTGAACTAGCGGGAGACTACGAGCAGTACTTC
TRBV7-9	.	.	TRBJ1-1	CASNLRGTEAFF	TGTGCCAGCAACTTGCGTGGGACTGAAGCTTTCTTT
TRBV5-5	.	.	TRBJ2-7	CASSVDLFPYEQYF	TGTGCCAGCAGCGTTGACTTGTTTCCCTACGAGCAGTACTTC
TRBV5-1	.	.	TRBJ2-3	CASSLLSGYSTDTQYF	TGCGCCAGCAGCTTGTTAAGCGGCTATAGCACAGATACGCAGTATTTT
TRBV5-4	TRBD1	.	TRBJ2-7	CASSLTGGFSYEQYF	TGTGCCAGCAGCCTAACAGGGGGATTTTCCTACGAGCAGTACTTC
TRBV27	.	once	TRBJ1-1	CASSLSQGGITEAFF	TGTGCCAGCAGTTTATCTCAGGGAGGTATTACTGAAGCTTTCTTT
TRBV19	TRBD2	.	TRBJ2-7	CASKLAGESYEQYF	TGTGCCAGTAAGTTAGCGGGAGAGTCCTACGAGCAGTACTTC
TRBV7-9	.	few	TRBJ2-4	CASSLDPKNIQYF	TGTGCCAGCAGCCTCGACCCCAAAAACATTCAGTACTTC